Following are 15 T cell receptor beta chains from one sample sequenced in a study of response to subunit inactivated influenza vaccine. TCRdb called the RT-PCR reads again in MiXCR, with one record for every CDR3 protein. The sample consists of hundreds of thousands of distinct CDR3 sequences, around 8% of them appearing once. The starting material was PBMCs from blood, obtained roughly 24 months after vaccination. The receptors derive from a man between 50 and 69 years old who received an inactivated influenza vaccine.

Only a few counts were recorded for this clonotype. The chain uses TRBV28 and TRBJ2-5; tentative D call: TRBD2 (7 bases). The ends were cut back, 5 bases at V and 3 bases at J, with 22 bases in the middle. This CDR3 has 17 residues. Looked up from germline, CDR1 is MDHEN and CDR2 is SYDVKM. The CDR3 is CASSPPGRGAVEETQYF. CDR3 bases: TGTGCCAGCAGTCCCCCGGGACGGGGGGCGGTTGAAGAGACCCAGTACTTC.

This clonotype rates as medium-sized. With a much larger clone just one base away, this may be a read error. V is TRBV12-3 or TRBV12-4 and J is TRBJ2-1; 8 positions agree with TRBD2. There are 19 residues in the CDR3. The CDR3 bases are TGTGCCTGCAGTTTCGGGCCTGTCGGCGGGAGGATACCCTACAATGAGCAGTTCTTC. Translated, it gives CACSFGPVGGRIPYNEQFF.

This clonotype was counted between two and nine times. This chain links TRBV30 with TRBJ1-1, with D tentatively TRBD1 (6 bases). The CDR3 sequence is 14 residues long. Between the trimmed V and J ends, which lost 4 bases and 4 bases, there was a span of 16 bases. Germline values: CDR1 GTSNPN, CDR2 SVGIG (reference sequence). CDR3 amino acids: CAWIRQGTGTEAFF. The CDR3 DNA sequence: TGTGCCTGGATACGCCAGGGGACGGGCACTGAAGCTTTCTTT. Together with reference TRBV30 and TRBJ1-1, the CDR3 gives the full variable domain: SQTIHQWPATLVQPVGSPLSLECTVEGTSNPNLYWYRQAAGRGLQLLFYSVGIGQISSEVPQNLSASRPQDRQFILSSKKLLLSDSGFYLCAWIRQGTGTEAFFGQGTRLTVV.

This clonotype came up a few times. V and J are TRBV12-3 or TRBV12-4 and TRBJ1-2; D is possibly TRBD1 (5 bases). The V end was cut by 5 bases, the J end by 4 bases, with 14 bases between. CDR3 size: 14 residues. The CDR3 region has the DNA TGTGCCAGCAGTGGACAACAGCCGCTCTATGGCTACACCTTC. Protein product: CASSGQQPLYGYTF.

The sample holds a few counts of this clonotype. J is TRBJ2-2 and V is TRBV24-1; 8 nucleotides align to TRBD1. CDR1 and CDR2 from the germline V gene are KGHDR and SFDVKD. The V and J ends lost 5 bases and 7 bases, in that order; junction bases with no gene match: 8. The CDR3 has 15 residues. CDR3 DNA sequence: TGTGCCACCAGTGCGTCAGGGGGCGCGAACGGGGAGCTGTTTTTT. This gives the protein CATSASGGANGELFF.

This clonotype was seen repeatedly, ten times or more. The CDR3: CSAGGTNSYNEQFF. Here the CDR3 DNA reads TGCAGCGCCGGAGGGACAAACTCCTACAATGAGCAGTTCTTC. This chain connects TRBV29-1 to TRBJ2-1; D is tentatively TRBD1 or TRBD2 (6 bases each). This CDR3 region has 14 residues. Germline assignment: CDR1 SQVTM and CDR2 ANQGSEA. The V end was cut by 7 bases, the J end by 0 bases, with 13 bases between.

This clonotype was seen many times. The rearrangement uses TRBV20-1 and TRBJ2-1, with no clear D. The V end was cut by 3 bases, the J end by 4 bases, with 13 bases between. Germline CDR1 is DFQATT and CDR2 is SNEGSKA (reference sequence). The CDR3 has 14 amino acids. CDR3 bases: TGCAGTGCTAGTTTACAAAGGTTTTACAATGAGCAGTTCTTC. It encodes CSASLQRFYNEQFF.

The sample holds many counts of this clonotype. This rearrangement joins TRBV5-1 to TRBJ1-5; a possible D gene is TRBD1 (5 bases). The V gene lost 1 base and the J gene lost 3 bases, with 8 bases spanning the gap. CDR3 size: 14 residues. CDR1 is SGHRS, CDR2 YFSETQ, per germline. CDR3 bases: TGCGCCAGCAGCTTGTCAGGGTTCAATCAGCCCCAGCATTTT. Residues: CASSLSGFNQPQHF.

The chain joins TRBV7-9 to TRBJ2-6; 7 bases are shared with TRBD2. This CDR3 contains 16 residues. Unmatched junction bases numbered 0, after V lost 1 base and J lost 0 bases. The germline CDR1 and CDR2 sequences are SEHNR and FQNEAQ (reference sequence). CDR3 region: CASSLGGGSGANVLTF. The CDR3 bases are TGTGCCAGCAGCTTAGGGGGGGGCTCTGGGGCCAACGTCCTGACTTTC. The full variable domain, completed using reference TRBV7-9 and TRBJ2-6, is DTGVSQNPRHKITKRGQNVTFRCDPISEHNRLYWYRQTLGQGPEFLTYFQNEAQLEKSRLLSDRFSAERPKGSFSTLEIQRTEQGDSAMYLCASSLGGGSGANVLTFGAGSRLTVL.

This clonotype was counted ten times or more. The chain employs TRBV27 and TRBJ1-1, with a weak D call TRBD1 (5 bases). The CDR3 spans 15 residues. V was clipped by 0 bases and J by 4 bases, with 12 bases between them. Germline V gives CDR1 MNHEY, CDR2 SMNVEV (reference sequence). The DNA for the CDR3 is TGTGCCAGCAGTTTATCCGGGACGGGGGTCACTGAAGCTTTCTTT. It is translated as CASSLSGTGVTEAFF.

This clonotype has only a few counts. V is TRBV5-1 and J is TRBJ1-1; D not certain. CDR3 size: 14 residues. CDR1 is SGHRS, CDR2 YFSETQ, per germline. V was cut by 2 bases and J by 5 bases, with 13 bases left in between. The CDR3 here is CASSFGNRGTEAFF. The CDR3 DNA is TGCGCCAGCAGCTTTGGCAACAGAGGGACTGAAGCTTTCTTT. Based on the CDR3 plus reference TRBV5-1 and TRBJ1-1, the full variable domain is KAGVTQTPRYLIKTRGQQVTLSCSPISGHRSVSWYQQTPGQGLQFLFEYFSETQRNKGNFPGRFSGRQFSNSRSEMNVSTLELGDSALYLCASSFGNRGTEAFFGQGTRLTVV.

Only a few counts were recorded for this clonotype. The CDR3 loop is CSVGTRGSTEAFF. In nucleotides, the CDR3 is TGCAGCGTTGGGACCAGGGGGTCGACTGAAGCTTTCTTT. The V and J genes are TRBV29-1 and TRBJ1-1; TRBD1 matches at 7 bases. Looked up from germline, CDR1 is SQVTM and CDR2 is ANQGSEA. The CDR3 consists of 13 residues. The ends lost 4 bases at V and 5 bases at J; junction bases unmatched: 7.

This clonotype has at least ten counts. J is TRBJ2-7 and V is TRBV11-2; D is possibly TRBD2 (5 bases). The CDR3 length is 12 residues. Germline V gene lookup returns CDR1 SGHAT and CDR2 FQNNGV. V gave up 3 bases and J gave up 7 bases, with 10 bases separating them. CDR3 sequence (DNA): TGTGCCAGCAGCTTTGGACTTGTGGAGCAGTACTTC. The encoded protein is CASSFGLVEQYF.

This clonotype came up many times. This sequence joins TRBV6-2 or TRBV6-3 and TRBJ1-2, with 7 bases identical to TRBD1. CDR3 length: 13 residues. After removal of 4 bases from V and 8 bases from J, the junction contained 7 bases not matched to a gene. CDR1 and CDR2 (germline): MNHEY, SVGEGT. This CDR3 is CASSSYRGPGYTF. The CDR3 nucleotides are TGTGCCAGCAGTTCCTACAGGGGCCCGGGCTACACCTTC.

The V and J genes are TRBV6-2 or TRBV6-3 and TRBJ2-4; D not certain. CDR3 size: 16 residues. V lost 2 bases and J lost 0, with 11 bases in between. CDR1 is MNHEY, CDR2 SVGEGT, per germline. The DNA of the CDR3 is TGTGCCAGCAGTTACGGTCCGACTTTAGCCAAAAACATTCAGTACTTC. It translates to CASSYGPTLAKNIQYF.